A selection of T cell receptor beta chains follows, all from one sample in a study of OX40 agonist ivuxolimab in advanced cancers. Measured with immunoSEQ multiplex PCR; TCRdb has only the in-frame clones, and not every one. The repertoire holds 50,000 to 75,000 clones, around 89% seen once, with roughly 1.8% in the top ten. The sample consisted of CD4+ or CD8+ T cells sorted from blood, taken in a trial of the OX40 agonist ivuxolimab. The receptors were gathered from an adult with an advanced solid tumor such as melanoma, head and neck, liver or kidney cancer. Each CDR3 is given with its conserved first and last residue. A D gene is named only where the DNA matches it firmly. The size field is filled for only some rows; it gives once, few, many or a size class.

v_gene,j_gene,d_gene,abundance,CDR3nt,CDR3aa
TRBV7-3,TRBJ2-1,.,.,TGTGCCAGCAGCTTAATGGTAGTGGAGGGCTACAATGAGCAGTTCTTC,CASSLMVVEGYNEQFF
TRBV28,TRBJ1-3,.,.,TGTGCCAGCAGGCTTGACAGGACCTCTGGAAACACCATATATTTT,CASRLDRTSGNTIYF
TRBV6-1,TRBJ1-2,.,.,TGTGCCAGCAGCATACAGGGTTTGGGCTACACCTTC,CASSIQGLGYTF
TRBV2,TRBJ1-6,.,.,TGTGCCAGCCTTCTCCGGGGTAACCCGAATTCACCCCTCCACTTT,CASLLRGNPNSPLHF
TRBV6-6,TRBJ2-1,.,.,TGTGCCAGCAGTTACTCAGGGATACAGTTCTTC,CASSYSGIQFF
TRBV27,TRBJ1-6,.,.,TGTGCCAGCAGTCCTTTCGGGGCAACTAATTCACCCCTCCACTTT,CASSPFGATNSPLHF
TRBV7-2,TRBJ2-1,TRBD2,.,TGTGCCAGCAGCCCTCGCGGGACTAGCGGGAGCAATGAGCAGTTCTTC,CASSPRGTSGSNEQFF
TRBV11-3,TRBJ2-3,.,few,TGTGCCAGCAGCCCAGGACTTACAACAGATACGCAGTATTTT,CASSPGLTTDTQYF
TRBV10-3,TRBJ1-2,.,.,TGTGCCATCAGTGGGGGGGACAATAACTATGGCTACACCTTC,CAISGGDNNYGYTF
TRBV10-3,TRBJ2-3,TRBD1,.,TGTGCCATCAGCCGTCCGGACAGGGGCGGCACAGATACGCAGTATTTT,CAISRPDRGGTDTQYF
TRBV5-4,TRBJ2-2,.,.,TGTGCCAGCAGATCCCCCGGGGGGGGACAGTACGGGGAGCTGTTTTTT,CASRSPGGGQYGELFF
TRBV11-3,TRBJ2-1,.,.,TGTGCCAGCACCGACGACCGGGTCGGTGAGCAGTTCTTC,CASTDDRVGEQFF
TRBV11-3,TRBJ2-1,.,.,TGTGCCAGCAGCTTAAGTTACACCTACAATGAGCAGTTCTTC,CASSLSYTYNEQFF
TRBV7-9,TRBJ1-3,.,.,TGTGCCAGCAGCTCGCTGGGGGGAAACACCATATATTTT,CASSSLGGNTIYF
TRBV7-3,TRBJ2-1,TRBD2,.,TGTGCCAGCAGCTTAATGTTGGCTTCTAGCGGATACAATGAGCAGTTCTTC,CASSLMLASSGYNEQFF
TRBV5-7,TRBJ1-5,.,once,TGTGCCAGCAGCTTCTGCAGTTCACCCGGGCTCTTCAATCAGCCCCAGCATTTT,CASSFCSSPGLFNQPQHF
TRBV7-2,TRBJ2-7,.,.,TGTGCCAGCAGCCTTGGGGGGGGCACGAGGGAGCAGTACTTC,CASSLGGGTREQYF
TRBV5-1,TRBJ1-2,.,.,TGCGCCAGCAGCTTGGAAGGGGACTATGGCTACACCTTC,CASSLEGDYGYTF
TRBV10-3,TRBJ2-3,.,.,TGTGCCATCAGTGAGTCGACTGATACGCAGTATTTT,CAISESTDTQYF
TRBV5-6,TRBJ1-6,.,.,TGTGCCAGCAGCTTGGTCGGGAGGGATAATTCACCCCTCCACTTT,CASSLVGRDNSPLHF